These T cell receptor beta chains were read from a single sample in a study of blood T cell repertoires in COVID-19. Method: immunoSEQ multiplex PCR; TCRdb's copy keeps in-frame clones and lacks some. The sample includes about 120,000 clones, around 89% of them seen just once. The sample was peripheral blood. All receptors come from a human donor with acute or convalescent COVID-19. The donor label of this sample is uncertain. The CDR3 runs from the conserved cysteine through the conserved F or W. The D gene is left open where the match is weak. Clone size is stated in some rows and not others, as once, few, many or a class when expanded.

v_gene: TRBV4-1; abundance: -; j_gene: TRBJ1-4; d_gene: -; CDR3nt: TGCGCCAGCAGCCAAGGCCGGCAGCGGTGGGAAAAACTGTTTTTT; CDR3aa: CASSQGRQRWEKLFF
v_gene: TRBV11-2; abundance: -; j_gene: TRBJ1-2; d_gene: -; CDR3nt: TGTGCCAGCAGCTTAGGTCACAGCTCTTGGGTTGGCTACACCTTC; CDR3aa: CASSLGHSSWVGYTF
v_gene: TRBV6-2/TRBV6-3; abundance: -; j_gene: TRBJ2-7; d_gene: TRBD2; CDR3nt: TGTGCCAGCAGTTCCTGGACTAGCGACTCCTACGAGCAGTACTTC; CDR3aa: CASSSWTSDSYEQYF
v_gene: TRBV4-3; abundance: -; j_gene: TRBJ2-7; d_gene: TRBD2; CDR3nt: TGCGCCAGCAGCCAAGAAGGGGGGACTAGCGGGGCCTACGAGCAGTACTTC; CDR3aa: CASSQEGGTSGAYEQYF
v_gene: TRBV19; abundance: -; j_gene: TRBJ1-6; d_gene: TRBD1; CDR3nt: TGTGCCAGTAGTGTGACAGGGGGAGGTTCACCCCTCCACTTT; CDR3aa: CASSVTGGGSPLHF
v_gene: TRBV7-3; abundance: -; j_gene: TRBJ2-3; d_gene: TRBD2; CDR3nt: TGTGCCAGCAGCTTAATTAGCGGGAGCCCCGGGGTGGATACGCAGTATTTT; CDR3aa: CASSLISGSPGVDTQYF
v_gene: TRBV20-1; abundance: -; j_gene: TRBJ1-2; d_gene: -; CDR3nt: TGCAGTGCTAGTGGCCAGGGTAGGGGCTACACCTTC; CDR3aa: CSASGQGRGYTF
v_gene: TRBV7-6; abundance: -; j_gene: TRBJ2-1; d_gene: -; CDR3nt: TGTGCCAGCAGCGCACTCGGGGGAGGCAATGAGCAGTTCTTC; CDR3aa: CASSALGGGNEQFF
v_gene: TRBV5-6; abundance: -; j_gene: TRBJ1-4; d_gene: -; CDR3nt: TGTGCCAGCAGCTTGGGCGGTAATGAAAAACTGTTTTTT; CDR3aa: CASSLGGNEKLFF
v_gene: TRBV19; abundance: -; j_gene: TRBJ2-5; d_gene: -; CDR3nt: TGTGCCAGTAGTATCGCGGAGGGTATTGCAGAGACCCAGTACTTC; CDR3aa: CASSIAEGIAETQYF
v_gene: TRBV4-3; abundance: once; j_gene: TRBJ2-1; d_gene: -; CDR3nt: TGCGCCAGCAGCCAAGATAGGTGGGGGGGCGGCTATGAGCAGTTCTTC; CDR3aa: CASSQDRWGGGYEQFF
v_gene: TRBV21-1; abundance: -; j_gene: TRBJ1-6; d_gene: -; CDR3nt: TGTGCCAGCAGCAAACCTACAGGTAATTCACCCCTCCACTTT; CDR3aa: CASSKPTGNSPLHF
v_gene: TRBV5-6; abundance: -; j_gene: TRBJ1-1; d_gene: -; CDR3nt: TGTGCCAGCAACCTGGAGACGCTGAACACTGAAGCTTTCTTT; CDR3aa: CASNLETLNTEAFF
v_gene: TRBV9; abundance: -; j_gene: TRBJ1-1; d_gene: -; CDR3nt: TGTGCCAGCAGCGCCGCGGGGGGGAACACTGAAGCTTTCTTT; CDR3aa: CASSAAGGNTEAFF
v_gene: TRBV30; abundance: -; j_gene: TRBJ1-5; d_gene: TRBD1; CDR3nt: TGTGCCTTTGACTCAGGGGGAGGTCAGCCCCAGCATTTT; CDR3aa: CAFDSGGGQPQHF
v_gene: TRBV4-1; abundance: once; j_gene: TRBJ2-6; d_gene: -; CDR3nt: TGCGCCAGCAGCCAAGTTTGGGGAGGAGGGGCCGGGGCCAACGTCCTGACTTTC; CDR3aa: CASSQVWGGGAGANVLTF
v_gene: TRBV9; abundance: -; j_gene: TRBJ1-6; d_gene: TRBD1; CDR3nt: TGTGCCAGCAGCGTAGTGGACAGGGTATCCTATAATTCACCCCTCCACTTT; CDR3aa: CASSVVDRVSYNSPLHF
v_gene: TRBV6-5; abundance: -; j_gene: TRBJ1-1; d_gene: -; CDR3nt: TGTGCCAGCAGTTACTCTCGAGTCCCGGCAGGGACTGAAGCTTTCTTT; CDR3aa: CASSYSRVPAGTEAFF
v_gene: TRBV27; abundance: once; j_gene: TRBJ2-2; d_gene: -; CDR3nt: TGTGCCAGCAGCCGACTGGGGAGCGTTAACACCGGGGAGCTGTTTTTT; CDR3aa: CASSRLGSVNTGELFF
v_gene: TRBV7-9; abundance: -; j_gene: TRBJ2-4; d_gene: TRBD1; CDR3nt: TGTGCCAGCAGCTTAACAGGGGGCGGGAACATTCAGTACTTC; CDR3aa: CASSLTGGGNIQYF